The clone carrying this T cell receptor (beta chain) was counted ten times or more. The antigen is not known. The CDR3 length is 14 residues. Germline-derived CDR1 and CDR2 are SGHVS and FNYEAQ. The V segment lost 5 bases and the J segment 3 bases; nucleotides outside the gene matches: 6. The source of the sample is a study of T cells in Graves' hyperthyroidism and ophthalmopathy. Amplification of TCR beta CDR3 regions was performed using RNA transcripts as template. With the HTBI primer set, the TCR CDR3 went through a first round of RT-PCR. TCRdb re-called the multiplex PCR reads with MiXCR, one entry per CDR3 protein. Of over 300,000 distinct CDR3 sequences listed, roughly 13% are singletons. A patient was excluded if there was uncontrolled infection, other autoimmune disease, pregnancy or lactation. The authors took PBMCs from 8.5 to 10 ml fresh peripheral blood. Study-wide results and limits: Also found in blood were most expanded thyroid clonotypes above 0.001. Ophthalmopathy got predicted by the model a median roughly six months before its onset.

The sequence was obtained from a woman aged 40 to 50 with Graves' ophthalmopathy. The genes are TRBV7-6 and TRBJ2-7; TRBD1 matches 8 bases. Sequencing was carried out using blood. The chain's CDR3 is CASSPLTGGYEQYF. The CDR3 coding sequence is TGTGCCAGCAGCCCACTCACAGGGGGCTACGAGCAGTACTTC.